One and the same sample provided the 8 T cell receptor beta chains below, sequenced in a study of low-dose radiotherapy and immunotherapy resistance in tumors (dated by TCRdb to between 2021 and 2023). The time point label, as the study defines it: before trial treatment. The run used an Illumina HiSeq 2500. First-strand cDNA was synthesized using Superscript III and a set of TRAV- and TRBV-specific primers, so that both TCRalpha and TCRbeta chains were covered. TCRs were amplified for 20 to 25 PCR cycles with Phusion, using a constant-region primer paired with the adapter attached to the V primers. TCRdb trimmed the raw reads at Q25, called clones with MiXCR and kept productive beta chains. Here each entry gathers all rows of one CDR3 protein and keeps the most common genes and DNA. This sample is represented by 60,000 or so distinct CDR3 sequences; around a quarter of them were singletons. Jointly, the top ten make up roughly 7% of the sample.

Material: PBMCs, obtained before treatment. Receptors originate from a male donor with rectosigmoid adenocarcinoma.

This clonotype was counted ten times or more. V and J are TRBV6-2 or TRBV6-3 and TRBJ2-2; possibly TRBD1 or TRBD2 for D (5 bases each). Germline V gene lookup returns CDR1 MNHEY and CDR2 SVGEGT. Trimming shortened V by 0 bases and J by 10 bases, and 12 bases separated the two germline ends. This CDR3 region has 14 residues. The CDR3 protein is CASSYSQELAELFF. The CDR3 region has the DNA TGTGCCAGCAGTTACTCACAGGAGCTAGCGGAGCTGTTTTTT.

This clonotype has just a few counts. The V and J genes are TRBV18 and TRBJ2-7, with 9 bases fitting TRBD1. The CDR3 totals 14 residues. Trimming removed 3 bases from V and 6 bases from J; junction bases left unmatched: 6. Germline CDR1 and CDR2: KGHSH and LQKENI. This chain's CDR3 is CASSPWDREREQYF. The CDR3 coding sequence is TGTGCCAGCTCACCCTGGGACAGGGAACGCGAGCAGTACTTC. The full variable domain, its missing parts supplied by reference TRBV18 and TRBJ2-7, is NAGVMQNPRHLVRRRGQEARLRCSPMKGHSHVYWYRQLPEEGLKFMVYLQKENIIDESGMPKERFSAEFPKEGPSILRIQQVVRGDSAAYFCASSPWDREREQYFGPGTRLTVT.

As concerns this clonotype: It differs at one base from a far larger clone, so likely a read error. The chain is built from TRBV13 and TRBJ1-1, with D possibly matching TRBD1 (5 bases). The CDR3 extends over 13 amino acids. Trimming took off 3 bases at V and 5 bases at J, with 10 bases between the two ends. CDR1 PRHDT and CDR2 FYEKMQ come from the germline V gene (reference sequence). The CDR3 DNA follows: TGTGCCAGCAGCTTGGGGGAGAGGACTGAAGCTTTCTTT. Its translation: CASSLGERTEAFF.

The table lists this clonotype with many counts. This CDR3 is CASSRGTAGTDTQYF. The CDR3 DNA follows: TGTGCCAGCAGCCGCGGGACCGCTGGGACAGATACGCAGTATTTT. The J gene is TRBJ2-3, the V gene TRBV7-9; possibly TRBD2 for D (6 bases). V was shortened by 5 bases and J by 3 bases, with 15 bases between the two germline ends. Germline assignment: CDR1 SEHNR and CDR2 FQNEAQ (reference sequence). This CDR3 spans 15 amino acids. Together with reference TRBV7-9 and TRBJ2-3, the CDR3 gives the full variable domain: DTGVSQNPRHKITKRGQNVTFRCDPISEHNRLYWYRQTLGQGPEFLTYFQNEAQLEKSRLLSDRFSAERPKGSFSTLEIQRTEQGDSAMYLCASSRGTAGTDTQYFGPGTRLTVL.

To note about this clonotype: A much larger clone is a single base away; this may be a read error. The chain uses TRBV4-3 and TRBJ2-1; 7 bases line up with TRBD2. Germline CDR1 reads LGHNA; CDR2 reads YSLEER. CDR3 length: 15 amino acids. J lost 5 bases, V lost 10 bases, and 14 bases had no gene match. This chain's CDR3 is CANKILGGGNNEQFF. Here the CDR3 DNA reads TGCGCCAACAAGATTTTGGGGGGGGGAAACAATGAGCAGTTCTTC.

This clonotype showed up many times. The chain links TRBV9 to TRBJ1-5; D call uncertain. This CDR3 contains 12 residues. Germline V gene sequence: CDR1 SGDLS, CDR2 YYNGEE. Trimming took 0 bases from V and 4 from J, leaving 2 bases between them. CDR3 sequence: CASSVGNQPQHF. CDR3 DNA: TGTGCCAGCAGCGTAGGGAATCAGCCCCAGCATTTT.

This clonotype was counted many times. The V and J genes are TRBV4-1 and TRBJ2-7, with D unclear. Trimming cost V 0 bases and J 6 bases, with 12 bases left between them. The CDR3 totals 14 residues. Germline V gene lookup returns CDR1 MGHRA and CDR2 YSYEKL. The CDR3 nucleotides are TGCGCCAGCAGCCAAGATCGGAGTACGGTCGAGCAGTACTTC. It specifies CASSQDRSTVEQYF.

This clonotype showed up many times. This chain uses TRBV9 with TRBJ2-3; TRBD1 matches 9 bases. Germline CDR1 reads SGDLS; CDR2 reads YYNGEE. The CDR3 totals 17 residues. Trimming took 3 bases from V and 3 from J; bases not matched to a gene: 11. The CDR3 protein is CASSGSGTGKSTDTQYF. As DNA, the CDR3 is TGTGCCAGCAGCGGATCCGGGACAGGGAAGTCGACAGATACGCAGTATTTT.